A single sample is the source of the 20 T cell receptor beta chains below, sequenced in a study of blood T cell repertoires in COVID-19 (dated by TCRdb to 2019 to 2021). The protocol used for the library was the immunoSEQ multiplex PCR assay. TCRdb stores this immuneACCESS table with in-frame sequences only. Part of the clones is absent; in the studies checked, under half of the shortfall reflects unresolved V genes, and no reason is known for the rest. This sample has 70,000 to 100,000 clones in its table, and 55% to 80% of those were observed once. The leading ten clones occupy 20% to 25% of the sample. Sequenced sample: peripheral blood. Receptors were obtained from a woman aged 55-70 years in a cohort sampled during active or convalescent COVID-19.

The chain joins TRBV7-9 to TRBJ2-5, with TRBD2 matching 7 bases. The germline V gene has CDR1 SEHNR and CDR2 FQNEAQ (reference sequence). This CDR3 has 15 amino acids. With 0 bases clipped from V and 3 bases from J, the junction kept 4 bases outside the gene matches. CDR3 coding DNA: TGTGCCAGCAGCTTAGCGGGGCTAGCGGAAGAGACCCAGTACTTC. It yields the protein CASSLAGLAEETQYF. Supplemented by reference TRBV7-9 and TRBJ2-5, the full variable domain reads DTGVSQNPRHKITKRGQNVTFRCDPISEHNRLYWYRQTLGQGPEFLTYFQNEAQLEKSRLLSDRFSAERPKGSFSTLEIQRTEQGDSAMYLCASSLAGLAEETQYFGPGTRLLVL.

The chain joins TRBV11-2 to TRBJ1-3, with D tentatively TRBD1 (5 bases). Germline V gene lookup returns CDR1 SGHAT and CDR2 FQNNGV. The CDR3 covers 15 residues. The ends were cut back, 1 base at V and 0 bases at J, with 7 bases in the middle. The CDR3 bases are TGTGCCAGCAGCTTAGGTCAGGGCTCTGGAAACACCATATATTTT. Translated, it gives CASSLGQGSGNTIYF. Filled out from reference TRBV11-2 and TRBJ1-3, the complete variable domain reads EAGVAQSPRYKIIEKRQSVAFWCNPISGHATLYWYQQILGQGPKLLIQFQNNGVVDDSQLPKDRFSAERLKGVDSTLKIQPAKLEDSAVYLCASSLGQGSGNTIYFGEGSWLTVV.

This clone was picked up one time. The chain combines TRBV25-1 with TRBJ1-3; 8 bases match TRBD1. V dropped 5 bases and J dropped 2; count of bases not matched to a gene: 2. CDR1 and CDR2 (germline): MGHDK, SYGVNS. This CDR3 is built from 14 residues. The CDR3: CASSLQGAGNTIYF. CDR3 nucleotides: TGTGCCAGCAGTTTACAGGGGGCTGGAAACACCATATATTTT.

J is TRBJ1-2 and V is TRBV28; D might be TRBD1 (6 bases). The germline CDR1 and CDR2 sequences are MDHEN and SYDVKM. The CDR3 is 15 residues long. The V gene lost 6 bases and the J gene lost 8 bases, with 22 bases spanning the gap. The DNA for the CDR3 is TGTGCCAGCAGAACGACGGGGCAGGGGCGGAGGGGCTACACCTTC. It is translated as CASRTTGQGRRGYTF.

The chain uses TRBV7-3 and TRBJ2-3; TRBD2 aligns across 10 bases. The CDR3 has 16 amino acids. The junction had 11 bases not matched to a gene; V was cut back by 6 bases and J by 5 bases. The V gene's germline CDR1 is SGHTA and CDR2 FQGTGA. The CDR3 spells CASSSLISGGKDTQYF. CDR3 in DNA: TGTGCCAGCAGTTCTCTTATTAGCGGGGGGAAAGATACGCAGTATTTT.

V and J are TRBV7-2 and TRBJ2-7; the match to TRBD1 covers 7 bases. CDR3 size: 15 residues. The germline CDR1 and CDR2 sequences are SGHTA and FQGNSA. With 0 bases clipped from V and 3 bases from J, the junction kept 5 bases outside the gene matches. The CDR3 coding sequence is TGTGCCAGCAGCTTAGCGGGACAGATACACTACGAGCAGTACTTC. This encodes CASSLAGQIHYEQYF.

The chain recombines TRBV29-1 with TRBJ1-6; the D is unclear. Trimming left V 4 bases short and J 8 bases short, with 12 bases between. Germline V lookup: CDR1 SQVTM, CDR2 ANQGSEA. There are 13 residues in the CDR3. The CDR3 is CSVGEAADSPLHF. The CDR3 DNA reads as TGCAGCGTTGGCGAGGCAGCCGATTCACCCCTCCACTTT.

With respect to this clone: Other DNA sequences within the sample encode an identical CDR3. The chain uses TRBV4-1 and TRBJ2-7, with TRBD2 identical over 13 bases. CDR1 and CDR2 from the germline V gene are MGHRA and YSYEKL. The CDR3 contains 16 residues. The V gene end was trimmed by 0 bases and the J gene end by 4 bases; junction bases not matched to a gene: 3. The CDR3 loop reads CASSQEGTSGAYEQYF. Written as DNA, the CDR3 is TGCGCCAGCAGCCAAGAGGGGACTAGCGGGGCTTACGAGCAGTACTTC.

CDR3 loop: CASSQSDRDPSYEQYF. CDR3 nucleotide sequence: TGTGCCAGCAGCCAATCGGACAGGGATCCCTCCTACGAGCAGTACTTC. The genes are TRBV4-2 and TRBJ2-7; 8 bases match TRBD1. Germline CDR1 reads LGHNA; CDR2 reads YNFKEQ. The V segment lost 2 bases and the J segment 0 bases; nucleotides outside the gene matches: 6. The CDR3 covers 16 residues.

V is TRBV29-1 and J is TRBJ1-2; D is perhaps TRBD1 (5 bases). The CDR3 runs to 13 residues. The germline V gene has CDR1 SQVTM and CDR2 ANQGSEA. The V end lost 4 bases, the J end lost 7 bases, and 16 bases lay between the germline ends. The CDR3 here is CSVVFGRGFGYTF. The CDR3 DNA follows: TGCAGCGTTGTTTTCGGGAGGGGTTTTGGCTACACCTTC.

The J gene is TRBJ1-6, the V gene TRBV30; no firm D call. The germline V gene encodes CDR1 GTSNPN and CDR2 SVGIG (reference sequence). There are 15 residues in the CDR3. V was trimmed by 4 bases and J by 0 bases, leaving 10 bases between them. CDR3 region: CAWNRESSYNSPLHF. CDR3 in DNA: TGTGCCTGGAACAGAGAGAGCTCCTATAATTCACCCCTCCACTTT.

The V and J genes are TRBV7-2 and TRBJ2-3, with no clear D. Trimming removed 4 bases at V and 4 bases at J, with 6 bases between. The CDR3 runs to 12 residues. The germline CDR1 and CDR2 sequences are SGHTA and FQGNSA. The CDR3 nucleotides are TGTGCCAGCAGCTCCGGGTCAGATACGCAGTATTTT. Protein sequence: CASSSGSDTQYF. Full variable domain (rest looked up from reference TRBV7-2 and TRBJ2-3): GAGVSQSPSNKVTEKGKDVELRCDPISGHTALYWYRQSLGQGLEFLIYFQGNSAPDKSGLPSDRFSAERTGGSVSTLTIQRTQQEDSAVYLCASSSGSDTQYFGPGTRLTVL.

The chain joins TRBV11-3 to TRBJ2-3, with 10 bases fitting TRBD1. The CDR3 length is 15 residues. V was pared by 3 bases and J by 2 bases, with 2 bases of the junction left unmatched. The germline V gene encodes CDR1 SGHNT and CDR2 YENEEA. The CDR3 bases are TGTGCCAGCAGCTTGGGGACAGGGGACACAGATACGCAGTATTTT. Its translation is CASSLGTGDTDTQYF.

In this sample, this clone is medium-sized (0.01 to 0.1%). This sample includes further DNA sequences coding for the same CDR3. The rearrangement uses TRBV7-6 and TRBJ1-1; unclear D gene. Trimming left V 2 bases short and J 5 bases short, with 9 bases between. Germline assignment: CDR1 SGHVS and CDR2 FNYEAQ. This CDR3 has 13 residues. CDR3 residues: CASSLSQRTEAFF. The CDR3 DNA sequence: TGTGCCAGCAGCTTATCACAGCGGACTGAAGCTTTCTTT.

The chain links TRBV5-4 to TRBJ1-1; no clear D gene. The CDR3 spans 13 residues. Trimming removed 4 bases from V and 1 base from J, with 8 bases in between. CDR1 and CDR2 from the germline V gene are SGHNT and YYREEE (reference sequence). For the CDR3, the DNA is TGTGCCAGCAGCGGGCAGCCGAACACTGAAGCTTTCTTT. Residues: CASSGQPNTEAFF.

This clone was found once. The chain recombines TRBV4-2 with TRBJ2-1; TRBD1 might be the D (5 bases). The CDR3 sequence is 15 residues long. V was clipped by 3 bases and J by 1 base, with 10 bases between them. Per the germline V gene, CDR1 is LGHNA and CDR2 is YNFKEQ. CDR3 region: CASSHRDGSYNEQFF. CDR3 bases: TGTGCCAGCAGCCACAGGGATGGATCCTACAATGAGCAGTTCTTC.

The chain uses TRBV7-9 and TRBJ1-2; D might be TRBD1 (6 bases). Trimming took off 0 bases at V and 5 bases at J, with 16 bases between the two ends. The CDR3 runs 16 residues. The germline gives CDR1 SEHNR, CDR2 FQNEAQ (reference sequence). The CDR3 protein is CASSLAGAGMIYGYTF. CDR3 nucleotides: TGTGCCAGCAGCTTAGCGGGGGCAGGGATGATTTATGGCTACACCTTC.

The chain couples TRBV3-1 (or the pseudogene TRBV3-2) to TRBJ2-3; 8 bases match TRBD1. Germline lookup yields CDR1 LGHDT and CDR2 YNNKEL (reference sequence). Trimming cost V 2 bases and J 1 base; bases outside gene matches: 5. CDR3 length: 16 amino acids. CDR3: CASSQRTGFGTDTQYF. For the CDR3, the DNA is TGTGCCAGCAGCCAAAGGACAGGGTTTGGCACAGATACGCAGTATTTT.

The chain combines TRBV12-5 with TRBJ1-1; no clear D gene. Trimming left V 0 bases short and J 3 bases short, with 11 bases between. CDR3 length: 15 amino acids. CDR1 and CDR2 (germline): LGHNT, FRNRAP. For the CDR3, the DNA is TGTGCTAGTGGTTTGGTATTGTTGGGAGACACTGAAGCTTTCTTT. Translating it yields CASGLVLLGDTEAFF.

CDR3 nucleotides: TGCGCCAGCAGCTCCAGGGGCCATATACTGGATACGCAGTATTTT. This encodes CASSSRGHILDTQYF. The chain joins TRBV5-1 to TRBJ2-3; TRBD1 is a possible D gene (6 bases). Trimming cost V 3 bases and J 6 bases, with 17 bases left between them. The CDR3 totals 15 residues. CDR1 and CDR2 (germline): SGHRS, YFSETQ.